This note documents a single TCR beta chain sequence. With V trimmed by 5 bases and J by 8 bases, 10 bases remained unmatched. Germline V gene data show CDR1 as KGHSH and CDR2 as LQKENI. The CDR3 is 16 residues long. Both 60 Vbeta primers and 13 Jbeta primers went into the PCR. In the authors' methods: Later analysis identified around 85 million unique TCR beta chains, 8.5 million to 13 million shared. Data came from immunoSEQ multiplex PCR; TCRdb stores just in-frame clones and leaves some out. Clone size and V and J calls were adopted from that table, with D and trimming inferred from the DNA. The sample yields around 110,000 clones, about four fifths seen once. The data are from a study of cytomegalovirus exposure and HLA in healthy donors.

The sequenced sample was PBMCs. This TCR came from a man aged 30 to 45 in good health and CMV-seropositive. The V and J genes are TRBV18 and TRBJ2-1, with TRBD2 matching over 12 bases. In nucleotides, the CDR3 is TGTGCCAGCTCAGCTCAAAGACTAGCGGGGGCCGATGAGCAGTTCTTC. Protein product: CASSAQRLAGADEQFF.